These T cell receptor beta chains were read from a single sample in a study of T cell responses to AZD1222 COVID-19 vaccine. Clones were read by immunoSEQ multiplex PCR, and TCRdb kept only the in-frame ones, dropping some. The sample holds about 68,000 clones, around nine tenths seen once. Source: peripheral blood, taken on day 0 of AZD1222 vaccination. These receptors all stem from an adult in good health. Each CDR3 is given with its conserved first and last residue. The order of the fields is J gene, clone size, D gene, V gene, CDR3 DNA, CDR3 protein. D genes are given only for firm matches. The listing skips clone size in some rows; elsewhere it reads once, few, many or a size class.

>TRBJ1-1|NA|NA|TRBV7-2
TGTGCCAGCAGCCCGAGACGGTCCATGAACACTGAAGCTTTCTTT
CASSPRRSMNTEAFF
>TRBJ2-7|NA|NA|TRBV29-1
TGCAGCGTTGAGGTGGGAACCTACGAGCAGTACTTC
CSVEVGTYEQYF
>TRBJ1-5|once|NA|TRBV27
TGTGCCAGCAGTCTCAACGGCAGGGCTATTAATCAGCCCCAGCATTTT
CASSLNGRAINQPQHF
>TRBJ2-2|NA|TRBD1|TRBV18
TGTGCCAGCTCACTGCCAGGGGGATTGAACACCGGGGAGCTGTTTTTT
CASSLPGGLNTGELFF
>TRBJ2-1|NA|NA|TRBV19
TGTGCCAGTAGTATCCCGTACGGGAGCTCCTACAATGAGCAGTTCTTC
CASSIPYGSSYNEQFF
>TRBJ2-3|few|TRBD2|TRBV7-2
TGTGCCAGCAGCTTAACTAGCGCAACAGATACGCAGTATTTT
CASSLTSATDTQYF
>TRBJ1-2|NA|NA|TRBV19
TGTGCCAGTAGTACCGGGGCAGCTTTGGGGGGTGGCTACACCTTC
CASSTGAALGGGYTF
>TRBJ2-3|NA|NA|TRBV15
TGTGCCACCAGCCTCTCTCGGGGGGCAACAGATACGCAGTATTTT
CATSLSRGATDTQYF
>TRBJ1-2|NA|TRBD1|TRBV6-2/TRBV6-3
TGTGCCAGCAGTTACTCGATTGGGACAGGGCCGAACTATGGCTACACCTTC
CASSYSIGTGPNYGYTF
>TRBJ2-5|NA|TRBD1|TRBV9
TGTGCCAGCAGCAACACAGGGGGCGATACAGAGACCCAGTACTTC
CASSNTGGDTETQYF
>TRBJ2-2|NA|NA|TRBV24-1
TGTGCCGCGTCCTCTGCAGCGGAGATCACCGGGGAGCTGTTTTTT
CAASSAAEITGELFF
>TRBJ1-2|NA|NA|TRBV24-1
TGTGCCACCAGTGACACCGGGGACGCCCTTAGCCGGGGCTACACCTTC
CATSDTGDALSRGYTF
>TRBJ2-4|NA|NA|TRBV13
TGTGCCAGCAGCGGAGGGGGTTTAGCCAAAAACATTCAGTACTTC
CASSGGGLAKNIQYF
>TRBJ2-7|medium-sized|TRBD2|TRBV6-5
TGTGCCAGCAGTTACAGGGCTAGCGGGAGTTACGAGCAGTACTTC
CASSYRASGSYEQYF
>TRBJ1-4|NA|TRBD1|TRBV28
TGTGCCAGCCGAGCCTTACTGGGACAGGGGAATTTTGTAAAACTGTTTTTT
CASRALLGQGNFVKLFF
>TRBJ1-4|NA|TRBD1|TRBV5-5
TGTGCCAGCAGCTTGGACAGGGGGTTTGCTAATGAAAAACTGTTTTTT
CASSLDRGFANEKLFF
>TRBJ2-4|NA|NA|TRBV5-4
TGTGCCAGCAGCTTGGAATTGGGGGGATTAGCCAAAAACATTCAGTACTTC
CASSLELGGLAKNIQYF
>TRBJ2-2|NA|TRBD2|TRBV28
TGTGCCAGCAGACTTCTGACTAGCGGGAGGGCCGACGGGGAGCTGTTTTTT
CASRLLTSGRADGELFF
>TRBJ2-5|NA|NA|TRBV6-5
TGTGCCAGCAGCCTTTCGGGGGTTGAAGAGACCCAGTACTTC
CASSLSGVEETQYF
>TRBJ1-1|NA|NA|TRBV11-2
TGTGCCAGCAGCTTAGTTCTCGGGGGCGCGGCTCAAGCTTTCTTT
CASSLVLGGAAQAFF
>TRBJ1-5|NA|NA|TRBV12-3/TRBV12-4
TGTGCCAGCAGTTCTCAGGGCAATCAGCCCCAGCATTTT
CASSSQGNQPQHF
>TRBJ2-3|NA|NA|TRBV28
TGTGCCAGCAGTTTAAGCCTATTCGGCACAGATACGCAGTATTTT
CASSLSLFGTDTQYF
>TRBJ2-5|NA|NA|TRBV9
TGTGCCAGCAGCGTAGACGGGGGGCCAGTTCCAAGGACCCAGTACTTC
CASSVDGGPVPRTQYF
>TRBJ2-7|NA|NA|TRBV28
TGTGCCAGCAGTTCGGTCGGGGGCTTCTACGAGCAGTACTTC
CASSSVGGFYEQYF
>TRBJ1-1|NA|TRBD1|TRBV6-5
TGTGCCAGCAGTTCGGGGACAGGGTTTATTGACACTGAAGCTTTCTTT
CASSSGTGFIDTEAFF
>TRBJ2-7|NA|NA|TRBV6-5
TGTGCCAGCAGTTACTCGAGTGGGCCTAGCTCCTACGAGCAGTACTTC
CASSYSSGPSSYEQYF
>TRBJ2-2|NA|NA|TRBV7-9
TGTGCCAGCAGCGACGTGGGCAGGAGCACCGGGGAGCTGTTTTTT
CASSDVGRSTGELFF
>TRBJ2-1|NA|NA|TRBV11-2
TGTGCCAGCACCCCGGATGGGCGGATCTCCTACAATGAGCAGTTCTTC
CASTPDGRISYNEQFF
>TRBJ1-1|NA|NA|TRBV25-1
TGTGCCAGCAGTAGACACAGTGAAGCTTTCTTT
CASSRHSEAFF
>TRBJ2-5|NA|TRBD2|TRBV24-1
TGTGCCACCAGTGACCCTGGGACTAGCGGGGCCCCGGAGACCCAGTACTTC
CATSDPGTSGAPETQYF
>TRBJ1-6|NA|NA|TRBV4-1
TGCGCCAGCAGCCAAAGTGCATCCAGCTATAATTCACCCCTCCACTTT
CASSQSASSYNSPLHF
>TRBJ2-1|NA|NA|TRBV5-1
TGCGCCAGCAGCTTTGGCGGGTCCTACAATGAGCAGTTCTTC
CASSFGGSYNEQFF
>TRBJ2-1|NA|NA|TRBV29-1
TGCAGCGTCGGGACCCCAGACAATGAGCAGTTCTTC
CSVGTPDNEQFF
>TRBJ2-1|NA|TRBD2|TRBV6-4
TGTGCCAGCAGTGACTCGACTAGCGGGTACAATGAGCAGTTCTTC
CASSDSTSGYNEQFF
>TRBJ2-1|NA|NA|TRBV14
TGTGCCAGCAGCCAAGACAGCAATGAGCAGTTCTTC
CASSQDSNEQFF
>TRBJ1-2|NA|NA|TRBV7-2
TGTGCCAGCAGCTTAGATCCAGGGTACTATGGCTACACCTTC
CASSLDPGYYGYTF
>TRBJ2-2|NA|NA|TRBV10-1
TGCGCCAGCAGTGGAGGGGCCGGGGAGCTGTTTTTT
CASSGGAGELFF
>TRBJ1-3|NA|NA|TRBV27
TGTGCCAGCAGTTTAAGGTTTTCCGGAAACACCATATATTTT
CASSLRFSGNTIYF
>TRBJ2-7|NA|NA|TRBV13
TGTGCCAGCAGCTTAGGTCGGGGCTACGAGCAGTACTTC
CASSLGRGYEQYF
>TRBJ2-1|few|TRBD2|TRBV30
TGTGCCTGGAGCGGCGGAGGCGGGAGGGGGCAGTTCTTC
CAWSGGGGRGQFF
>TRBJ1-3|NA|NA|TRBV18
TGTGCCAGCTCACACCATACGACTGGAAACACCATATATTTT
CASSHHTTGNTIYF
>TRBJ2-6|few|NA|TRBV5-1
TGCGCCAGCAGCTTGGTCCCAACTACTTACGGGGCCAACGTCCTGACTTTC
CASSLVPTTYGANVLTF
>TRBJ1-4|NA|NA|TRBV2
TGTGCCAGCAGTGTCATAACTAATGAAAAACTGTTTTTT
CASSVITNEKLFF
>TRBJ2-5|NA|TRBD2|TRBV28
TGTGCCAGCAGTGCCACTAGCGGCTACCAAGAGACCCAGTACTTC
CASSATSGYQETQYF
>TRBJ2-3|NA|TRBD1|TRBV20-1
TGCAGTGACGCAAACAGGGGTACGCAGTATTTT
CSDANRGTQYF
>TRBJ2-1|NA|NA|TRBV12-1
TGTGCCAGCAGCTTTGCTAGCGGGAGGAATGAGCAGTTCTTC
CASSFASGRNEQFF
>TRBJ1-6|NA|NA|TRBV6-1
TGTGCCAGCAGTGCCTCCGGGACACCCCACGGCGATTCACCCCTCCACTTT
CASSASGTPHGDSPLHF